A selection of T cell receptor beta chains follows, all from one sample in a study of T-cell reconstitution after alpha-beta-depleted transplantation in children. MiXCR, applied by TCRdb to the PCR reads, yields one record per CDR3 protein. Of approximately 270,000 distinct CDR3 sequences listed, 20% to 30% were seen once; the top ten hold about 5%. Source: PBMCs, mostly from graft donor cells, taken 360 days after TCRalphabeta/CD19-depleted stem cell transplant. The receptors originated from a female patient between 2 and 15 years old who had a stem cell transplant for congenital amegakaryocytic thrombocytopenia, so the T cells may come from the graft donor. Each CDR3 is given with its conserved first and last residue. A D gene is named only where the DNA matches it firmly. A row's size may be missing; if present it is once, few, many or a size class.

v_gene,d_gene,abundance,j_gene,CDR3nt,CDR3aa
TRBV5-5,.,.,TRBJ2-7,TGTGCCAGCAGCTTCGGGGGCCACGAGCAGTACTTC,CASSFGGHEQYF
TRBV12-3/TRBV12-4,.,many,TRBJ2-5,TGTGCCAGCAGTTTCGGGGTGGGGGAGACCCAGTACTTC,CASSFGVGETQYF
TRBV5-1,.,few,TRBJ2-1,TGCGCCAGCAGCTTGGGCAGGACGACCCTATACAATGAGCAGTTCTTC,CASSLGRTTLYNEQFF
TRBV7-8,TRBD1,few,TRBJ2-5,TGTGCCAGCAGCTTATCCCCCCCGGGACAGGGGGCGGGAGAGACCCAGTACTTC,CASSLSPPGQGAGETQYF
TRBV3-1,.,.,TRBJ2-7,TGTGCCAGCAGCCAAGAATGGAGGGGTTTCGACGAGCAGTACTTC,CASSQEWRGFDEQYF
TRBV6-2/TRBV6-3,.,.,TRBJ1-6,TGTGCCAGCAGTTATATCCGGGACGGTAATTCACCCCTCCACTTT,CASSYIRDGNSPLHF
TRBV20-1,.,.,TRBJ2-7,TGCAGTGCCGAGACGGGGGCCTACGAGCAGTACTTC,CSAETGAYEQYF
TRBV5-1,.,few,TRBJ1-1,TGCGCCAGCAGCTTGATGACAGGATTCATGAACACTGAAGCTTTCTTT,CASSLMTGFMNTEAFF
TRBV18,.,.,TRBJ2-7,TGTGCCAGCTCAATACAGGGTCCCGAGCAGTACTTC,CASSIQGPEQYF
TRBV12-3/TRBV12-4,.,few,TRBJ2-5,TGTGCCAGCCACAGCTCTCTGGTTGAGACCCAGTACTTC,CASHSSLVETQYF
TRBV28,.,few,TRBJ1-1,TGTGCCAGCAGTCACCTCCATCGGACTAACACTGAAGCTTTCTTT,CASSHLHRTNTEAFF
TRBV10-3,TRBD2,many,TRBJ2-3,TGTGCCATCAGTGGACCTGGTCCTAGCGGGAGAACAGATACGCAGTATTTT,CAISGPGPSGRTDTQYF
TRBV29-1,TRBD2,.,TRBJ2-3,TGCAGCGTTGTGGCTAGCGGGGGTGGCACAGATACGCAGTATTTT,CSVVASGGGTDTQYF
TRBV28,TRBD2,.,TRBJ2-7,TGTGCCAGCAGTCAACCGGGCGGGAGTCCCCCCTACGAGCAGTACTTC,CASSQPGGSPPYEQYF
TRBV18,.,once,TRBJ2-1,TGTGCCAGCTCAACACTCGTCCGGATATTCTCCTACAATGAGCAGTTCTTC,CASSTLVRIFSYNEQFF